Below, 14 T cell receptor beta chains from the same sample are listed, as sequenced in a study of blood T cell repertoires in COVID-19. This table comes from immunoSEQ multiplex PCR, and its TCRdb copy is limited to in-frame clones, with some not included. The sample consists of around 160,000 clones, 80% to 90% of them appearing once. What was sequenced was peripheral blood. The receptor source for this set is a human donor in a cohort sampled during active COVID-19.

The rearrangement uses TRBV7-2 and TRBJ2-2; a weak D match, TRBD1 (6 bases). CDR3 length: 13 residues. V shed 5 bases and J shed 6 bases, with 10 bases lying between them. Germline CDR1 is SGHTA and CDR2 is FQGNSA. Written as DNA, the CDR3 is TGTGCCAGCAGCCAGAAGGGGGCCGGGGAGCTGTTTTTT. As protein: CASSQKGAGELFF.

The J gene is TRBJ2-3, the V gene TRBV7-2, with 7 positions matching TRBD1. CDR3 length: 14 residues. In germline, CDR1 is SGHTA, CDR2 FQGNSA. Trimming took 5 bases from V and 3 from J; bases not matched to a gene: 5. The CDR3 sequence is CASSATGRTDTQYF. The CDR3 coding sequence is TGTGCCAGCAGCGCGACAGGGAGAACAGATACGCAGTATTTT.

The J gene is TRBJ1-5, the V gene TRBV24-1; D gene unclear. The CDR3 loop spans 12 amino acids. Germline-derived CDR1 and CDR2 are KGHDR and SFDVKD. Trimming removed 5 bases at V and 6 bases at J, with 7 bases between. CDR3 sequence: CATSAPGQPQHF. In nucleotides, the CDR3 is TGTGCCACCAGTGCCCCGGGTCAGCCCCAGCATTTT.

V is TRBV24-1 and J is TRBJ2-6; 7 bases match TRBD1. V was pared by 3 bases and J by 0 bases, with 7 bases of the junction left unmatched. Germline CDR1 reads KGHDR; CDR2 reads SFDVKD. The CDR3 length is 18 residues. CDR3 sequence: CATSDPRDRYSGANVLTF. The CDR3 coding sequence is TGTGCCACCAGTGATCCCCGGGACAGATACTCTGGGGCCAACGTCCTGACTTTC.

The chain employs TRBV19 and TRBJ1-2; 8 positions agree with TRBD1. CDR1 LNHDA and CDR2 SQIVND come from the germline V gene (reference sequence). V lost 4 bases, J lost 0 bases, and 4 bases stayed unmatched. This CDR3 contains 15 residues. CDR3 sequence (DNA): TGTGCCAGTAGTACCAAGGGACAGGCTAACTATGGCTACACCTTC. Its protein product is CASSTKGQANYGYTF.

The genes are TRBV2 and TRBJ1-5; possibly TRBD1 for D (5 bases). Trimming stripped 7 bases from V and 6 bases from J, with 22 bases between. The CDR3 consists of 16 residues. Germline loops: CDR1 SNHLY, CDR2 FYNNEI. CDR3 loop: CASTPGLPSFSQPQHF. The CDR3 DNA follows: TGTGCCAGCACCCCGGGACTCCCGAGTTTCAGTCAGCCCCAGCATTTT.

V is TRBV4-3 and J is TRBJ1-3; no clear D. Per germline, CDR1 LGHNA and CDR2 YSLEER. This CDR3 has 16 residues. Deletions cut 0 bases from V and 0 bases from J, with 9 bases between. CDR3 protein: CASSQDLIRSGNTIYF. The CDR3 nucleotides read TGCGCCAGCAGCCAAGACCTTATTCGCTCTGGAAACACCATATATTTT.

This sequence joins TRBV23-1 and TRBJ2-3, with D maybe TRBD1 (5 bases). TRBV23-1 is reported as an ORF; its role is uncertain. The CDR3 is made up of 12 amino acids. V gave up 6 bases and J gave up 4 bases, with 8 bases separating them. This CDR3 is CASRKGSDTQYF. The CDR3 nucleotides read TGCGCCAGCAGAAAGGGGTCAGATACGCAGTATTTT.

The chain is built from TRBV12-3 or TRBV12-4 and TRBJ1-5; D is ambiguous. Trimming shortened V by 0 bases and J by 5 bases, and 5 bases separated the two germline ends. The CDR3 covers 13 residues. CDR3 bases: TGTGCCAGCAGTTTAGCAGAGGATCAGCCCCAGCATTTT. As protein: CASSLAEDQPQHF.

V gene TRBV9 combines with J gene TRBJ1-2, with a tentative D call TRBD1 (5 bases). Germline lookup yields CDR1 SGDLS and CDR2 YYNGEE. Trimming removed 4 bases from V and 8 bases from J, with 15 bases in between. This CDR3 spans 13 amino acids. The CDR3 is CASSPGGVQGYTF. The DNA for the CDR3 is TGTGCCAGCAGCCCCGGGGGGGTCCAGGGCTACACCTTC. Using reference TRBV9 and TRBJ1-2 for the parts outside the CDR3, the full variable domain is DSGVTQTPKHLITATGQRVTLRCSPRSGDLSVYWYQQSLDQGLQFLIQYYNGEERAKGNILERFSAQQFPDLHSELNLSSLELGDSALYFCASSPGGVQGYTFGSGTRLTVV.

This chain links TRBV6-2 or TRBV6-3 with TRBJ1-2; D possibly corresponds to TRBD1 (6 bases). Germline V CDR1 and CDR2: MNHEY, SVGEGT. The CDR3 is made up of 17 amino acids. Trimming took off 6 bases at V and 2 bases at J, with 22 bases between the two ends. The CDR3 DNA is TGTGCCAGCAGCCGGTGGGGGGGCCGTGAGAGAAACTATGGCTACACCTTC. Its translation: CASSRWGGRERNYGYTF.

The chain employs TRBV4-2 and TRBJ2-3; D is possibly TRBD2 (7 bases). Trimming pared 0 bases from V and 2 bases from J, leaving 12 bases between. There are 16 residues in the CDR3. CDR1 is LGHNA and CDR2 is YNFKEQ in the germline V gene. The CDR3 coding sequence is TGTGCCAGCAGCCAAGATCGAGGGGGGGCCACAGATACGCAGTATTTT. This gives the protein CASSQDRGGATDTQYF.

This clone was detected a few times. The chain is built from TRBV29-1 and TRBJ1-1; D call uncertain. The length of the CDR3 is 12 residues. Germline CDR1 SQVTM, CDR2 ANQGSEA. V was clipped by 6 bases and J by 4 bases, with 12 bases between them. CDR3 region: CSVIPGVTEAFF. CDR3 nucleotides: TGCAGCGTGATCCCCGGGGTCACTGAAGCTTTCTTT.

The chain links TRBV19 to TRBJ1-6; 9 bases align to TRBD1. After removal of 4 bases from V and 7 bases from J, the junction contained 8 bases not matched to a gene. Germline CDR1 is LNHDA and CDR2 is SQIVND (reference sequence). The CDR3 spans 16 residues. As DNA, the CDR3 is TGTGCCAGTAGTACAAAACAGGGGGCGCCGAATTCACCCCTCCACTTT. Amino acid sequence: CASSTKQGAPNSPLHF. Full variable domain (missing parts from reference TRBV19 and TRBJ1-6): DGGITQSPKYLFRKEGQNVTLSCEQNLNHDAMYWYRQDPGQGLRLIYYSQIVNDFQKGDIAEGYSVSREKKESFPLTVTSAQKNPTAFYLCASSTKQGAPNSPLHFGNGTRLTVT.